Listed here are 20 T cell receptor beta chains from one sample, sequenced in a study of OX40 agonist ivuxolimab in advanced cancers. The data were produced by immunoSEQ multiplex PCR, yet TCRdb's version contains in-frame clones alone and is incomplete. Of around 100,000 clones listed, 89% are singletons. This specimen was CD4+ or CD8+ T cells sorted from blood, taken in a trial of the OX40 agonist ivuxolimab. The source is an adult with an advanced solid tumor such as melanoma, head and neck, liver or kidney cancer.

The chain carries TRBV6-1 and TRBJ2-2; D gene unclear. The CDR3 spans 11 residues. The germline CDR1 and CDR2 sequences are MNHNS and SASEGT. Trimming removed 7 bases from V and 7 bases from J, with 7 bases in between. CDR3 sequence (DNA): TGTGCCAGCAAAGCAAGCGGGGAGCTGTTTTTT. Amino acids: CASKASGELFF.

This chain connects TRBV5-1 to TRBJ2-5; D ambiguous. CDR1 and CDR2 from the germline V gene are SGHRS and YFSETQ. The length of the CDR3 is 14 residues. V shed 0 bases and J shed 3 bases, with 9 bases lying between them. The CDR3 nucleotides read TGCGCCAGCAGCTTGGGAGCAGGCAAAGAGACCCAGTACTTC. It yields the protein CASSLGAGKETQYF.

The V call is TRBV18, the J call TRBJ2-3, with TRBD1 matching over 10 bases. The V gene end was trimmed by 4 bases and the J gene end by 4 bases; junction bases not matched to a gene: 2. CDR3 size: 14 residues. CDR1 is KGHSH and CDR2 is LQKENI in the germline V gene. As DNA, the CDR3 is TGTGCCAGCTCACGGGACAGGGGTTCAGATACGCAGTATTTT. Translation gives CASSRDRGSDTQYF.

This clone was detected a few times. This chain connects TRBV7-3 to TRBJ1-6; the D gene is possibly TRBD1 (5 bases). Germline CDR1 reads SGHTA; CDR2 reads FQGTGA. V lost 5 bases, J lost 7 bases, and 9 bases lay in between. This CDR3 comprises 13 residues. Here the CDR3 DNA reads TGTGCCAGCAGCGCCTCAGGGAATTCACCCCTCCACTTT. Its translation is CASSASGNSPLHF.

The rearrangement uses TRBV28 and TRBJ2-7; D unresolved. The V end was cut by 7 bases, the J end by 0 bases, with 13 bases between. CDR1 and CDR2 (germline): MDHEN, SYDVKM. The CDR3 consists of 14 residues. CDR3 nucleotides: TGTGCCAGCAATGAGTTCGGCCGCTCCTACGAGCAGTACTTC. It is translated as CASNEFGRSYEQYF.

This chain connects TRBV6-1 to TRBJ2-1; perhaps TRBD1 as D (7 bases). V was trimmed by 9 bases and J by 0 bases, leaving 15 bases between them. Germline loops: CDR1 MNHNS, CDR2 SASEGT. The CDR3 has 15 residues. The CDR3 here is CASPRGDSSYNEQFF. Written as DNA, the CDR3 is TGTGCCAGTCCCAGGGGGGATAGCTCCTACAATGAGCAGTTCTTC.

The chain links TRBV6-1 to TRBJ1-5; 12 bases line up with TRBD1. The V segment lost 8 bases and the J segment 2 bases; nucleotides outside the gene matches: 4. Germline assignment: CDR1 MNHNS and CDR2 SASEGT. The CDR3 spans 15 residues. In DNA form, the CDR3 reads TGTGCCAGCCGGGACAGGGGGCAAGGCAATCAGCCCCAGCATTTT. Translation gives CASRDRGQGNQPQHF.

V and J are TRBV2 and TRBJ2-7; 7 bases map to TRBD2. CDR3 length: 14 residues. The junction had 11 bases not matched to a gene; V was cut back by 6 bases and J by 6 bases. Germline CDR1 is SNHLY and CDR2 is FYNNEI. CDR3 in DNA: TGTGCCAGCAGAGGGGCGGGAGAGGTGTTCGAGCAGTACTTC. Encoded protein: CASRGAGEVFEQYF.

The chain employs TRBV2 and TRBJ2-3, with D tentatively TRBD1 (6 bases). The CDR3 length is 14 residues. Germline V lookup: CDR1 SNHLY, CDR2 FYNNEI. V lost 4 bases and J 6 bases, leaving 14 bases between the germline ends. CDR3 DNA: TGTGCCAGCAGTGTGGGGGCCCGAGCGGATACGCAGTATTTT. Protein: CASSVGARADTQYF.

The V gene is TRBV4-2, the J gene TRBJ2-5; 8 bases match TRBD1. The germline CDR1 and CDR2 sequences are LGHNA and YNFKEQ. The V gene end was trimmed by 6 bases and the J gene end by 5 bases; junction bases not matched to a gene: 5. The CDR3 has 13 amino acids. CDR3 sequence (DNA): TGTGCCAGCAGAATGACAGGGGAGGAGACCCAGTACTTC. The encoded protein is CASRMTGEETQYF.

The chain uses TRBV19 and TRBJ2-5; D is ambiguous. This CDR3 is built from 15 residues. In germline, CDR1 is LNHDA, CDR2 SQIVND (reference sequence). Trimming pared 3 bases from V and 5 bases from J, leaving 16 bases between. The CDR3 DNA follows: TGTGCCAGTAGTATGGGTAGTCCTAAGGTGGAGACCCAGTACTTC. As protein: CASSMGSPKVETQYF. The full variable domain, its missing parts supplied by reference TRBV19 and TRBJ2-5, is DGGITQSPKYLFRKEGQNVTLSCEQNLNHDAMYWYRQDPGQGLRLIYYSQIVNDFQKGDIAEGYSVSREKKESFPLTVTSAQKNPTAFYLCASSMGSPKVETQYFGPGTRLLVL.

V is TRBV6-1 and J is TRBJ2-3, with D maybe TRBD1 (5 bases). The CDR3 sequence is 15 residues long. The V end lost 7 bases, the J end lost 2 bases, and 16 bases lay between the germline ends. The V gene's germline CDR1 is MNHNS and CDR2 SASEGT. The CDR3 region has the DNA TGTGCCAGCACTCCAAGGGGTCCTGACACAGATACGCAGTATTTT. Translation gives CASTPRGPDTDTQYF.

This chain connects TRBV5-1 to TRBJ2-4; D is perhaps TRBD1 (5 bases). This CDR3 region has 15 residues. V lost 4 bases, J lost 1 base, and 12 bases lay in between. The germline CDR1 and CDR2 sequences are SGHRS and YFSETQ. CDR3 in amino acids: CASSVGVSAKNIQYF. The CDR3 DNA is TGCGCCAGCAGCGTAGGGGTTTCGGCCAAAAACATTCAGTACTTC.

The table lists this clone with a count of one. The chain links TRBV18 to TRBJ2-2; D is perhaps TRBD2 (6 bases). The CDR3 runs 17 residues. Germline-derived CDR1 and CDR2 are KGHSH and LQKENI. Between the trimmed V and J ends, which lost 1 base and 0 bases, there was a span of 12 bases. The CDR3 loop reads CASSPRYAGSNTGELFF. Here the CDR3 DNA reads TGTGCCAGCTCACCACGATACGCGGGGTCGAACACCGGGGAGCTGTTTTTT.

The chain has TRBV5-1 and TRBJ2-1, with D maybe TRBD1 (5 bases). Trimming took off 7 bases at V and 0 bases at J, with 14 bases between the two ends. Germline-derived CDR1 and CDR2 are SGHRS and YFSETQ. This CDR3 is 15 amino acids long. Here the CDR3 reads CASRQQARSYNEQFF. The CDR3 DNA follows: TGCGCCAGCCGTCAACAGGCCCGCTCCTACAATGAGCAGTTCTTC.

The CDR3 reads CASSSRLAGDLNEQFF. For the CDR3, the DNA is TGTGCCAGCAGCTCAAGACTAGCGGGAGATTTGAATGAGCAGTTCTTC. The chain links TRBV7-3 to TRBJ2-1; 12 bases match TRBD2. From germline, CDR1 is SGHTA and CDR2 FQGTGA. The CDR3 loop spans 16 amino acids. Germline trimming cut 4 bases from V and 7 bases from J; bases unmatched to any gene: 8.

The genes are TRBV6-1 and TRBJ2-7; TRBD1 is a possible D gene (6 bases). The V end was cut by 7 bases, the J end by 0 bases, with 16 bases between. Germline V lookup: CDR1 MNHNS, CDR2 SASEGT. This CDR3 spans 15 amino acids. The CDR3 sequence is CASTGGEQGSYEQYF. The CDR3 DNA reads TGTGCCAGCACAGGAGGTGAACAGGGCTCCTACGAGCAGTACTTC.

The V gene is TRBV30, the J gene TRBJ2-5; 8 bases line up with TRBD1. Germline trimming cut 2 bases from V and 5 bases from J; bases unmatched to any gene: 4. The CDR3 runs to 13 residues. CDR1 is GTSNPN and CDR2 is SVGIG in the germline V gene (reference sequence). The CDR3 sequence is CAWSRTGRETQYF. The CDR3 nucleotides read TGTGCCTGGAGTCGGACAGGGAGGGAGACCCAGTACTTC.

V usage is TRBV30 and J usage is TRBJ1-5, with D uncertain. This CDR3 is 14 amino acids long. V lost 2 bases and J 3 bases, leaving 11 bases between the germline ends. Germline values: CDR1 GTSNPN, CDR2 SVGIG (reference sequence). In nucleotides, the CDR3 is TGTGCCTGGAGTTCCGGCAGGAACAATCAGCCCCAGCATTTT. Translation: CAWSSGRNNQPQHF.

V and J are TRBV6-6 and TRBJ2-1; 7 positions match TRBD2. CDR3 size: 16 residues. J was trimmed by 0 bases and V by 0 bases; bases with no gene match: 2. CDR1 and CDR2 from the germline V gene are MNHNY and SVGAGI (reference sequence). The CDR3 nucleotides read TGTGCCAGCAGTTACTCACTAGCGCTCTCCTACAATGAGCAGTTCTTC. Its translation: CASSYSLALSYNEQFF.